This T cell receptor (beta chain) was obtained from a study of radiation and T cells in renal cell carcinoma. General study points: Without pretreatment biopsies, baseline tumor clonotype presence was undetermined. In blood, top tumor clones expanded by 2 weeks, shrinking by 4.

Germline CDR1 SGHRS, CDR2 YFSETQ. The CDR3 loop spans 13 amino acids. V lost 0 bases to trimming and J lost 4 bases, with 8 bases between them. Only in-frame clones appear in the TCRdb table, and some are missing; sequencing was by immunoSEQ multiplex PCR. The profile covers around 170,000 clones, with roughly 90% appearing a single time and approximately 11% taken by the ten largest. Comment on this clone: Its matching antigen is unknown.

Specified time point: blood 4 weeks post-SBRT, at nephrectomy. The treatment is: 15 Gy SBRT to primary tumor, nephrectomy 4 weeks later. Nephrectomy followed 15 Gy stereotactic body radiation by 4 weeks. Sample: blood, taken from a patient whose treatment included radiotherapy and nephrectomy. The sequence was obtained from a woman in her fifties or sixties with renal cell carcinoma. This sequence joins TRBV5-1 and TRBJ2-7; D gene unclear. The DNA for the CDR3 is TGCGCCAGCAGCTTGGGACCTCAGTACGAGCAGTACTTC. Its translation is CASSLGPQYEQYF.